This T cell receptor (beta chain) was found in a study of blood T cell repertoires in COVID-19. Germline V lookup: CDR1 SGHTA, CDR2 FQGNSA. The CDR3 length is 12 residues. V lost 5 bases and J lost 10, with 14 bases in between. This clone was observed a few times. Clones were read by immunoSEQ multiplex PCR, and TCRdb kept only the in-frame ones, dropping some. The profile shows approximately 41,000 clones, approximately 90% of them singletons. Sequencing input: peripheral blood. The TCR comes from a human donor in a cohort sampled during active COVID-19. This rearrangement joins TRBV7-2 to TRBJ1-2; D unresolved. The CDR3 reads CASSQAAGAYTF. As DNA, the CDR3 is TGTGCCAGCAGCCAAGCGGCGGGTGCCTACACCTTC. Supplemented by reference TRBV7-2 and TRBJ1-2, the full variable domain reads GAGVSQSPSNKVTEKGKDVELRCDPISGHTALYWYRQSLGQGLEFLIYFQGNSAPDKSGLPSDRFSAERTGGSVSTLTIQRTQQEDSAVYLCASSQAAGAYTFGSGTRLTVV.